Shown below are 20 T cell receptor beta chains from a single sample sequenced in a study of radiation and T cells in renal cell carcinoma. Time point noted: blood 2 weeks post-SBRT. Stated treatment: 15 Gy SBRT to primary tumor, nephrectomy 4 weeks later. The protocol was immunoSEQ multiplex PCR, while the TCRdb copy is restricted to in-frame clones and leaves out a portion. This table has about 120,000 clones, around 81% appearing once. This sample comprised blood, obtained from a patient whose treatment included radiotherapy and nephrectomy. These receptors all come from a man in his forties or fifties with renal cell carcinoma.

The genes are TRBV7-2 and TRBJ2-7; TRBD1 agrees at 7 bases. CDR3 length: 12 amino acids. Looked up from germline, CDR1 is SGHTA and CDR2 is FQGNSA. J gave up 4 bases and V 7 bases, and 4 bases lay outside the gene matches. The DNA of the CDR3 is TGTGCCAGCAACTTGGACAGGTACGAGCAGTACTTC. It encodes CASNLDRYEQYF.

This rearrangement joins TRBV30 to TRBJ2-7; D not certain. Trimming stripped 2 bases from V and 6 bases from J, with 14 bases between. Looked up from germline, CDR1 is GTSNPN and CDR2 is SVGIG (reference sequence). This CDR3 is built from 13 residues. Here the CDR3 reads CAWSLSRAGEQYF. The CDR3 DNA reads TGTGCCTGGAGTCTCTCTAGGGCCGGCGAGCAGTACTTC.

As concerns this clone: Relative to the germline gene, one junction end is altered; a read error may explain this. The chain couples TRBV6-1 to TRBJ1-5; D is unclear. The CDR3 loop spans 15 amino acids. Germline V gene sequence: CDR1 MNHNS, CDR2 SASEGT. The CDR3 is CAGRDTLGWDQPQHF. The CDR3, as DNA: TGTGCCGGCAGAGACACCTTAGGCTGGGATCAGCCCCAGCATTTT.

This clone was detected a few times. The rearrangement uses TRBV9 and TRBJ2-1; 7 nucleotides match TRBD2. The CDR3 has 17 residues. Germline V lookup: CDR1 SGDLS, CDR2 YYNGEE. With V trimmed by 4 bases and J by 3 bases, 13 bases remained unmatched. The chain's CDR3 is CASSPIQLRGGYNEQFF. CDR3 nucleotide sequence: TGTGCCAGCAGCCCCATCCAACTCCGCGGGGGCTACAATGAGCAGTTCTTC.

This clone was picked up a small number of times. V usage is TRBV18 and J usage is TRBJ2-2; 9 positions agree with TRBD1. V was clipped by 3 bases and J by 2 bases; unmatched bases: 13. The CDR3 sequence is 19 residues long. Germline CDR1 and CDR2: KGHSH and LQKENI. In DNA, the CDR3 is TGTGCCAGCTCACCGACCCTCTTGACAGGGGGAATTAACACCGGGGAGCTGTTTTTT. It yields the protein CASSPTLLTGGINTGELFF.

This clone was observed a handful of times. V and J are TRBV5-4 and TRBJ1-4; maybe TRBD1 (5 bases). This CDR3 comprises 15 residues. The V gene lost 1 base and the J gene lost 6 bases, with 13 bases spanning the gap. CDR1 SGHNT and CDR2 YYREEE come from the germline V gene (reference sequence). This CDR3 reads CASSLYDGGDEKLFF. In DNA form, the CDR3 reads TGTGCCAGCAGCTTGTATGACGGGGGGGATGAAAAACTGTTTTTT.

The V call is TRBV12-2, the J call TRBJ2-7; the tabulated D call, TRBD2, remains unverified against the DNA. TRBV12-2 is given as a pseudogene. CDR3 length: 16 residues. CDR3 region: CASRFPRRGSSYEQYF. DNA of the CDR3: TGTGCAAGTCGCTTCCCGCGCCGTGGCTCTAGCTACGAGCAGTACTTC.

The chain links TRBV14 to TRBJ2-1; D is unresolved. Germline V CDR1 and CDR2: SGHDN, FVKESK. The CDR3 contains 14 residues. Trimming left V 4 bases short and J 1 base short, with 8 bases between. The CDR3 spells CASSRASSYNEQFF. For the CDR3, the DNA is TGTGCCAGCAGCCGGGCTAGTTCCTACAATGAGCAGTTCTTC.

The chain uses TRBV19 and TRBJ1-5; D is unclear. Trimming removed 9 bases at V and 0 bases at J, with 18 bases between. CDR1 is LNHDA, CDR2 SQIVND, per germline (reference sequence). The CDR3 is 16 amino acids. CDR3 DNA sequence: TGTGCCAGCACGGACGGACCCCCTTATAGCAATCAGCCCCAGCATTTT. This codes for CASTDGPPYSNQPQHF.

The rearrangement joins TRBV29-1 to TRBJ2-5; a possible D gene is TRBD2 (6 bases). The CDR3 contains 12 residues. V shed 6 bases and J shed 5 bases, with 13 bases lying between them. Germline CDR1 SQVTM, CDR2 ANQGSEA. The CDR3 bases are TGCAGCGTCGGCAGGGCGGGGGAGACCCAGTACTTC. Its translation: CSVGRAGETQYF.

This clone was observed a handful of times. The CDR3 is CASSSWGGQGNTGELFF. The CDR3 nucleotides are TGCGCCAGCAGTTCCTGGGGGGGACAGGGGAACACCGGGGAGCTGTTTTTT. V and J are TRBV4-1 and TRBJ2-2; TRBD1 matches at 9 bases. CDR1 and CDR2 from the germline V gene are MGHRA and YSYEKL. The length of the CDR3 is 17 residues. J gave up 1 base and V 6 bases, and 9 bases lay outside the gene matches.

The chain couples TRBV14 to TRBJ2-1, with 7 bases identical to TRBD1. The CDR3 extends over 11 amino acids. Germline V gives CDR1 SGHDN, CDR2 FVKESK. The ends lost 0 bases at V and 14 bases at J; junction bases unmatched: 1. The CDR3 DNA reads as TGTGCCAGCAGCCAAGATGGGACAGAGTTCTTC. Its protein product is CASSQDGTEFF.

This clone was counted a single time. This chain's CDR3 is CASSLRAGSYEQYF. CDR3 DNA: TGTGCCAGCAGTTTACGGGCAGGTTCCTACGAGCAGTACTTC. The chain uses TRBV28 and TRBJ2-7; D is undetermined. The CDR3 contains 14 residues. Trimming took 2 bases from V and 1 from J, leaving 9 bases between them. Germline CDR1 is MDHEN and CDR2 is SYDVKM.

The CDR3 DNA reads TGTGCCAGTAGTCCCCGCAGGGACGGTGGGGAGACCCAGTACTTC. Its translation is CASSPRRDGGETQYF. V usage is TRBV19 and J usage is TRBJ2-5; D assignment may be TRBD1 or TRBD2 (5 bases each). Germline V gene data show CDR1 as LNHDA and CDR2 as SQIVND (reference sequence). The V and J ends lost 5 bases and 5 bases respectively, with 18 bases between them. This CDR3 contains 15 residues.

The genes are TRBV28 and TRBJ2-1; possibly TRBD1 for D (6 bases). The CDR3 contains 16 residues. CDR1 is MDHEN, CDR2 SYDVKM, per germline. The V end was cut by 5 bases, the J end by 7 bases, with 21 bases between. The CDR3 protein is CASSPQTGPPTNEQFF. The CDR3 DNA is TGTGCCAGCAGTCCCCAGACAGGTCCACCCACTAATGAGCAGTTCTTC.

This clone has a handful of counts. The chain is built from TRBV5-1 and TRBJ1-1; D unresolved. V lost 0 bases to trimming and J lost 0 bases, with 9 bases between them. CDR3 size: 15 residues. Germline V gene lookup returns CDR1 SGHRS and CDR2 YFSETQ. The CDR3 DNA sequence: TGCGCCAGCAGCTTGGATGCAGGTATGAACACTGAAGCTTTCTTT. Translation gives CASSLDAGMNTEAFF.

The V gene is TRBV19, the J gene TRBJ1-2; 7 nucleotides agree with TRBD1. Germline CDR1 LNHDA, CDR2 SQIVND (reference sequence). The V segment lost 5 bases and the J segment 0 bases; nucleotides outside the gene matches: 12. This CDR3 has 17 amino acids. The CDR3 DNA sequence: TGTGCCAGTAGTTCGCAGACAGGGTTCGTAGCTAACTATGGCTACACCTTC. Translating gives CASSSQTGFVANYGYTF.

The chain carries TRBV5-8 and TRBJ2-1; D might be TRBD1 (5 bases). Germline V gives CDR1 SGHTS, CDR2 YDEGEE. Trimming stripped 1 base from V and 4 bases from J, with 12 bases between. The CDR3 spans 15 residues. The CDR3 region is CASSLSKGLYNEQFF. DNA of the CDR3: TGTGCCAGCAGCTTGTCGAAGGGGCTGTACAATGAGCAGTTCTTC. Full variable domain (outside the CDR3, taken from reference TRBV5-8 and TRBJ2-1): EAGVTQSPTHLIKTRGQQATLRCSPISGHTSVYWYQQALGLGLQFLLWYDEGEERNRGNFPPRFSGRQFPNYSSELNVNALELEDSALYLCASSLSKGLYNEQFFGPGTRLTVL.

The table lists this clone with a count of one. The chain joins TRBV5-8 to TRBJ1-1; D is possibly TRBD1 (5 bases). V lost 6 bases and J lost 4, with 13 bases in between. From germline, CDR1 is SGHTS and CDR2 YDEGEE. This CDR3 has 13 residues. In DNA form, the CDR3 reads TGTGCCAGCAACCTAGGGGAGGGCACTGAAGCTTTCTTT. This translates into CASNLGEGTEAFF.

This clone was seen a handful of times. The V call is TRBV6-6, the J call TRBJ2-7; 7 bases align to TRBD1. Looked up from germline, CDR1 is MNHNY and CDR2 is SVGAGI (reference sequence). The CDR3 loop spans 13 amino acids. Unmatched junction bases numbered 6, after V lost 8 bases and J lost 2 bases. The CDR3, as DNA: TGTGCCAGCGGGGGACAGAGACCCTACGAGCAGTACTTC. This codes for CASGGQRPYEQYF.